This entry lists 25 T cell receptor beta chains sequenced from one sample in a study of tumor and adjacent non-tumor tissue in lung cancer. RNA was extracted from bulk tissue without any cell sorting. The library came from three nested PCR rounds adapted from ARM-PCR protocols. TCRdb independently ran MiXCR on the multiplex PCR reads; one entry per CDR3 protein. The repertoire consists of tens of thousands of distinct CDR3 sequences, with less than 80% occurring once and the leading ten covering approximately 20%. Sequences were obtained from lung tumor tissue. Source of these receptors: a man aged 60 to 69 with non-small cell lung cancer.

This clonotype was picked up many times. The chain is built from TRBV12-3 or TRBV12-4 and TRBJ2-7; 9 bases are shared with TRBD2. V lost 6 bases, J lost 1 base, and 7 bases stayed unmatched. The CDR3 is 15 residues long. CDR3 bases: TGTGCCAGCAGGCGAGGCGGGGGGGGTTCCTACGAGCAGTACTTC. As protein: CASRRGGGGSYEQYF.

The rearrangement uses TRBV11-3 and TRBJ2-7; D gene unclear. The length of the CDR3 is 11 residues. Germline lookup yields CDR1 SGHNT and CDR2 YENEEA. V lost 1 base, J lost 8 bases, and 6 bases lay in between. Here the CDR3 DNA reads TGTGCCAGCAGCTTAGGTTCGAAGCAGTACTTC. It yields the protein CASSLGSKQYF.

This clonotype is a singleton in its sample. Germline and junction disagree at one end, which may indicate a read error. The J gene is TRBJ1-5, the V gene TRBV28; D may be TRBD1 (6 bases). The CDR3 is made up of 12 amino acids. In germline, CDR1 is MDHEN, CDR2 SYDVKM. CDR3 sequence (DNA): TGTGCCAGCAGTCCAGGGGTTCAGCACCAGCATTTT. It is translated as CASSPGVQHQHF.

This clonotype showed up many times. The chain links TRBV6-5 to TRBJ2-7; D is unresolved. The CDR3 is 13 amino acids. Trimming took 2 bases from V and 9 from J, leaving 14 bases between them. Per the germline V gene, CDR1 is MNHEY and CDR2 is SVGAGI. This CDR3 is CASSYPGSPGQYF. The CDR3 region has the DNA TGTGCCAGCAGTTACCCAGGATCCCCGGGGCAGTACTTC.

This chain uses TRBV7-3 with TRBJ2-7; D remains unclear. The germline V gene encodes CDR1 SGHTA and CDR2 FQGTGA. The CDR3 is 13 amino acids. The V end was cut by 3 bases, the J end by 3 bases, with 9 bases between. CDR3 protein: CASSFANGYEQYF. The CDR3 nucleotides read TGTGCCAGCAGCTTCGCTAACGGCTACGAGCAGTACTTC.

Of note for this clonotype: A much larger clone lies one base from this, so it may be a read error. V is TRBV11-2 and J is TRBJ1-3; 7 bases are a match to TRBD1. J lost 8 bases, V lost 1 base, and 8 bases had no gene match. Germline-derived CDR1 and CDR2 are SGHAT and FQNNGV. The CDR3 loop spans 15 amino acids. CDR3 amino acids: CASSLGLRQGDTIYF. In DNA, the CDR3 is TGTGCCAGCAGCTTAGGTCTGAGACAGGGAGACACCATATATTTT.

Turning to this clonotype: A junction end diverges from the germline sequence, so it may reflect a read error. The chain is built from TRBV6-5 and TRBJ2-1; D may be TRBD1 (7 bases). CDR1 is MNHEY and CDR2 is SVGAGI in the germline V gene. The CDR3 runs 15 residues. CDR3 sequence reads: CASRSTGDSFNEQFF. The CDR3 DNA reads TGTGCCAGCAGGAGTACAGGGGACTCCTTCAATGAGCAGTTCTTC.

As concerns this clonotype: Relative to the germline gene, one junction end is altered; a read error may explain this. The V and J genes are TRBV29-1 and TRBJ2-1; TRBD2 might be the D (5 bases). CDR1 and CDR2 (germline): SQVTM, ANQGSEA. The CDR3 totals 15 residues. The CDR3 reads CNVEGSNNSYSERFF. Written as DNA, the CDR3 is TGCAACGTTGAGGGTAGTAACAACTCCTACAGTGAGCGGTTCTTC.

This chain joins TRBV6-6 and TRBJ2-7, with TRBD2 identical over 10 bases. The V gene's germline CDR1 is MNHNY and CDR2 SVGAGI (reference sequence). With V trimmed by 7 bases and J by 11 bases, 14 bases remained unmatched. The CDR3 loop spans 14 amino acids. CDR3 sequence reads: CASTPLAGGYEEYF. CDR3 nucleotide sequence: TGTGCCAGCACTCCTTTAGCGGGGGGCTACGAAGAGTACTTC.

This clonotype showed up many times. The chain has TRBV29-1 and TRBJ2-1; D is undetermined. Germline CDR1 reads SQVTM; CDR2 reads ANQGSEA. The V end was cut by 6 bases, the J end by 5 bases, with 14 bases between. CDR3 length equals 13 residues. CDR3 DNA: TGCAGCGTCCACGGACGGATGCACAATGAGCAGTTCTTC. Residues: CSVHGRMHNEQFF.

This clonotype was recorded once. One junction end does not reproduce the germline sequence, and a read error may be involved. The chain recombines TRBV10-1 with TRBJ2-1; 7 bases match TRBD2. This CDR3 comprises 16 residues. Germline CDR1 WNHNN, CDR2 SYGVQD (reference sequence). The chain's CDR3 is CASSTSVGRSYSEQFF. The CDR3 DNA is TGCGCCAGCAGTACTAGCGTGGGGCGCTCCTACAGTGAGCAGTTCTTC.

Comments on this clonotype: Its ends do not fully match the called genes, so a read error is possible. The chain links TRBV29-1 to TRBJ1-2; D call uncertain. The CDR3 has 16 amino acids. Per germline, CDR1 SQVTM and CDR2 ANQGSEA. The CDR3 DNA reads TGCAGCGTTGAAGGGCCAGTCCTTTTTTCCAACTATGGCTACACTTTC. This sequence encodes CSVEGPVLFSNYGYTF.

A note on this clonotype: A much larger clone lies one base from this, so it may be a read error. CDR3 in DNA: TGTGCCAGCAGCCAGGACTCAGATACGCAGTATTTT. Translated, it gives CASSQDSDTQYF. The V call is TRBV6-5, the J call TRBJ2-3, with a tentative D call TRBD2 (5 bases). In germline, CDR1 is MNHEY, CDR2 SVGAGI. Trimming cost V 6 bases and J 4 bases, with 8 bases left between them. This CDR3 is 12 amino acids long.

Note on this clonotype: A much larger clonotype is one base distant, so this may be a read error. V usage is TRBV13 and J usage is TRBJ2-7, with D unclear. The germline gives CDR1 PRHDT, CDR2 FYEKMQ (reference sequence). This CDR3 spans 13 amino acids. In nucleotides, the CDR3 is TGTGCCTGCAGCTTCCAGGTCACGAAGGAGCAGTACTTC. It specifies CACSFQVTKEQYF. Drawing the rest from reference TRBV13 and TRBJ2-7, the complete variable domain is AAGVIQSPRHLIKEKRETATLKCYPIPRHDTVYWYQQGPGQDPQFLISFYEKMQSDKGSIPDRFSAQQFSDYHSELNMSSLELGDSALYFCACSFQVTKEQYFGPGTRLTVT.

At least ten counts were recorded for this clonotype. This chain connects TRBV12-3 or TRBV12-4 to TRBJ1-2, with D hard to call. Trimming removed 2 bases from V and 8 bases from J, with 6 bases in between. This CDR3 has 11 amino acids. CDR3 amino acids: CASSLLGGYTF. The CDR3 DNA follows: TGTGCCAGCAGTTTATTAGGGGGCTACACCTTC.

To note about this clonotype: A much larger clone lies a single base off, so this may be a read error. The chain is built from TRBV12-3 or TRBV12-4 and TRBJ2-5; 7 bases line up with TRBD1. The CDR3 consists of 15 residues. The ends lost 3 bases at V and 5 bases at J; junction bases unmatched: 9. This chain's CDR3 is CASSLGTGAHETQYF. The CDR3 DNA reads TGTGCCAGCAGTTTGGGCACAGGGGCCCATGAGACCCAGTACTTC.

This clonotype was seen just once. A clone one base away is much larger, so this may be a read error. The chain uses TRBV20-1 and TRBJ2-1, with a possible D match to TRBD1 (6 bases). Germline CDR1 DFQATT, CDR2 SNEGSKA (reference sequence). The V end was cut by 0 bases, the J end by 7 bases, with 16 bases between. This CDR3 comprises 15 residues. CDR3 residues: CSAREGIGTKNEQFF. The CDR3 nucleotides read TGCAGTGCTAGAGAGGGGATAGGGACAAAGAATGAGCAGTTCTTC.

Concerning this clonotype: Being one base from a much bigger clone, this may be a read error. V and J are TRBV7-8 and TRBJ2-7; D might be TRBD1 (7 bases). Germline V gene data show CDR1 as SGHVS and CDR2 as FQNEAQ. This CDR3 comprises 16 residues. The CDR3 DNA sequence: TGTACCAGCAGCTTAGGCAGAGGGGGGACAGTCTACGAGCAGTACTTC. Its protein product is CTSSLGRGGTVYEQYF.

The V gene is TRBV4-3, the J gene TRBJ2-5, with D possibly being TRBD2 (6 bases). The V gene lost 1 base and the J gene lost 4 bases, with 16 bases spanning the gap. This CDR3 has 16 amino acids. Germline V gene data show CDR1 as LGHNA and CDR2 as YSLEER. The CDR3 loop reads CASSQVTTGVPETQYF. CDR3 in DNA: TGCGCCAGCAGCCAAGTCACGACGGGAGTGCCAGAGACCCAGTACTTC.

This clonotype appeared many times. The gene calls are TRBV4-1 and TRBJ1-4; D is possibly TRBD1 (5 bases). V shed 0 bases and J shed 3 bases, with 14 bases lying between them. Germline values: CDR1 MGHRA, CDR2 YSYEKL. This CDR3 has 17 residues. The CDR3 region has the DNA TGCGCCAGCAGCCAAGACCCCTCCGGGGGGGCTAATGAAAAACTGTTTTTT. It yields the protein CASSQDPSGGANEKLFF.

Here the CDR3 reads CAHGAGESTDTQYF. The CDR3 nucleotides are TGTGCCCACGGGGCAGGGGAAAGCACAGATACGCAGTATTTT. The chain links TRBV7-9 to TRBJ2-3, with a weak D call TRBD1 (6 bases). Trimming took 11 bases from V and 0 from J, leaving 15 bases between them. CDR1 and CDR2 (germline): SEHNR, FQNEAQ (reference sequence). The CDR3 contains 14 residues.

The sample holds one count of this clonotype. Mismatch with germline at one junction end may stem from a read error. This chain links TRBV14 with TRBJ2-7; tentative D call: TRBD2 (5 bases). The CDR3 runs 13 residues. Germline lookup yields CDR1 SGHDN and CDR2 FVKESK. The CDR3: CASGQVRRNEQYF. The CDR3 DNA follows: TGTGCCAGCGGCCAAGTGAGGAGGAACGAGCAGTACTTC.

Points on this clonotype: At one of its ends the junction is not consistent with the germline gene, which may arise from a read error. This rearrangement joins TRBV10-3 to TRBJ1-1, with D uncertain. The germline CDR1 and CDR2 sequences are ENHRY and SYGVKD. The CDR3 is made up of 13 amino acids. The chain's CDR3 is CAISETMDTEAFF. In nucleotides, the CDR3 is TGTGCTATCAGTGAGACTATGGACACTGAAGCTTTCTTT.

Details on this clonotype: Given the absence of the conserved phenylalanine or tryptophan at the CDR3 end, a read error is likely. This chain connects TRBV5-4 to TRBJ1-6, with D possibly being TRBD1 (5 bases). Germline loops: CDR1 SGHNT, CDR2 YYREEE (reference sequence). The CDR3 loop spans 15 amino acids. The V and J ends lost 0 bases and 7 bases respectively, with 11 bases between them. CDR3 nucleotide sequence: TGTGCCAGCAGCTTGGAGCCAGGGTTGAATTCACCCCTCCACCAT. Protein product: CASSLEPGLNSPLHH.

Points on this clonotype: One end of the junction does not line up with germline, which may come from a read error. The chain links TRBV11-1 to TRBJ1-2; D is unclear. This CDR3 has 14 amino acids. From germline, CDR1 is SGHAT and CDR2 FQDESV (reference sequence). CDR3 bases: TGTGCCAGCAGCTTTAGCAACGGAGACTATGACTACACCTTC. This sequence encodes CASSFSNGDYDYTF.